The rows below give T cell receptor beta chains drawn from one sample of a study of shared clonotypes between healthy human individuals. Profiling relied on immunoSEQ multiplex PCR, and the TCRdb table lists in-frame clones only, not all of them. The sample has about 2 million clones; about 95% are singletons. Input material: naive CD8+ T cells sorted from blood. The receptors come from a man younger than 35 in good health. The CDR3 runs from the conserved cysteine through the conserved F or W. A D gene is named only where the DNA matches it firmly. Only part of the rows carry a size: once, few, many, or a class if the clone is expanded.

clone_size j_call d_call v_call cdr3_nt cdr3_aa
. TRBJ1-5 . TRBV27 TGTGCCAGCAGTTTGCTGGGAGATCAGCAGCCCCAGCATTTT CASSLLGDQQPQHF
. TRBJ2-7 . TRBV28 TGTGCCAGCACCCCAGGTAGGGCATACGAGCAGTACTTC CASTPGRAYEQYF
. TRBJ1-5 . TRBV21-1 TGTGCCAGCAGCACAAAAGGGGGGACAAGGTATAGCAATCAGCCCCAGCATTTT CASSTKGGTRYSNQPQHF
. TRBJ2-5 TRBD1 TRBV4-1 TGCGCCAGCAGCCAAACCGGGACAGGGGTAATTCGGGAGACCCAGTACTTC CASSQTGTGVIRETQYF
. TRBJ2-5 TRBD1 TRBV27 TGTGCCAGCAGTTCGCTGACAGGGGGCCGAGAGACCCAGTACTTC CASSSLTGGRETQYF
. TRBJ2-1 . TRBV2 TGTGCCAGAGAAGAACGGGCTAGCGCTTACAATGAGCAGTTCTTC CAREERASAYNEQFF
. TRBJ2-3 TRBD2 TRBV11-2 TGTGCCAGCAGCTATACTAGCGGGGGGGCGGCAGATACGCAGTATTTT CASSYTSGGAADTQYF
. TRBJ1-2 TRBD1 TRBV7-9 TGTGCCAGCAGCCCGGGACAGGGTCTTGGCTATGGCTACACCTTC CASSPGQGLGYGYTF
. TRBJ1-3 TRBD1 TRBV5-6 TGTGCCAGCAGTCGCGACAGGGGGCAAGGAAACACCATATATTTT CASSRDRGQGNTIYF
. TRBJ2-6 . TRBV30 TGTGCCTGGGAGCACTCTGGGGCCAACGTCCTGACTTTC CAWEHSGANVLTF
. TRBJ2-7 . TRBV15 TGTGCCACCAGCAGGGACGAGCTACCGGGGGAGCAGTACTTC CATSRDELPGEQYF
. TRBJ2-1 TRBD2 TRBV11-2 TGTGCCAGCAGCTCGACTAGCGGGGGCCTGAGCTCCTACAATGAGCAGTTCTTC CASSSTSGGLSSYNEQFF
. TRBJ2-7 TRBD2 TRBV7-9 TGTGCCAGCAGCTTCCCACCCGGACTAGCGGGAAGGAAGGGATACGAGCAGTACTTC CASSFPPGLAGRKGYEQYF
. TRBJ1-1 . TRBV9 TGTGCCAGCAGCGGTGACCGCGGGGGAACTGAAGCTTTCTTT CASSGDRGGTEAFF
. TRBJ2-5 TRBD1 TRBV10-3 TGTGCCATCAGTGAGGGGACAGAAGGGGAGACCCAGTACTTC CAISEGTEGETQYF
. TRBJ2-1 . TRBV7-9 TGTGCCAGCAGCTTTGGGGGAATTGGGGATGAGCAGTTCTTC CASSFGGIGDEQFF
once TRBJ2-7 . TRBV9 TGTGCCAGCAGCGTAGGTCCATCGCCGGCCTACGAGCAGTACTTC CASSVGPSPAYEQYF
. TRBJ2-1 TRBD2 TRBV29-1 TGCAGCCTGGGGCGGGAGGGCCCCAATGAGCAGTTCTTC CSLGREGPNEQFF
. TRBJ1-6 . TRBV9 TGTGCCAGCAGCGTAGCTGAAGGAGGGGCCAATTCACCCCTCCACTTT CASSVAEGGANSPLHF
once TRBJ2-5 . TRBV19 TGTGCCAGTAGTATAGATCTGTCAGGGAGAGCCCAAGAGACCCAGTACTTC CASSIDLSGRAQETQYF
. TRBJ2-7 . TRBV4-3 TGCGCCAGCAGCCCCGGGATTCTAAGCTCCTACGAGCAGTACTTC CASSPGILSSYEQYF
. TRBJ2-7 TRBD2 TRBV7-9 TGTGCCAGCAGCCCCCAACTAGCGGACTACGAGCAGTACTTC CASSPQLADYEQYF
. TRBJ2-7 . TRBV19 TGTGCCACCCAAGGGCGAGACTCCTACGAGCAGTACTTC CATQGRDSYEQYF
. TRBJ2-5 . TRBV6-4 TGTGCCAGCAGTCCGGGCTCCGGAGGCGGGACCCAGTACTTC CASSPGSGGGTQYF
. TRBJ2-7 TRBD2 TRBV13 TGTGCCAGCAGCCCCCGGGGTAGCGGGAGCCACGAGCAGTACTTC CASSPRGSGSHEQYF
. TRBJ2-2 TRBD1 TRBV13 TGTGCCAGCAGCTTAGACAGGGGATTCACCGGGGAGCTGTTTTTT CASSLDRGFTGELFF
. TRBJ2-5 TRBD1 TRBV5-8 TGTGCCAGCAGCCCGACAGGGGATCTTGGGGAGACCCAGTACTTC CASSPTGDLGETQYF
. TRBJ1-2 . TRBV6-5 TGTGCCAGCAGCCGATTCGACAATCCTAACTATGGCTACACCTTC CASSRFDNPNYGYTF
. TRBJ2-7 . TRBV6-6 TGTGCCAGCAGCCCATGGACAGCCAACGAGCAGTACTTC CASSPWTANEQYF
. TRBJ2-3 TRBD2 TRBV7-9 TGTGCCAGCAGCTCGGGACTAGCGGGAGAGTATACGCAGTATTTT CASSSGLAGEYTQYF
. TRBJ2-4 TRBD2 TRBV10-1 TGCGCCCGTAGCGGGAGGCGGGCCAAAAACATTCAGTACTTC CARSGRRAKNIQYF
. TRBJ1-2 . TRBV6-5 TGTGCCAGTTCGGAACATATACGGTCGAAGAGTGGCTACACCTTC CASSEHIRSKSGYTF
once TRBJ2-2 . TRBV7-9 TGTGCCAGCAGCACACTAGACGGGGAGCTGTTTTTT CASSTLDGELFF
. TRBJ1-2 TRBD1 TRBV5-4 TGTGCCAGCAGTCACATAGGGACAGACTATGACTATGGCTACACCTTC CASSHIGTDYDYGYTF
. TRBJ2-7 . TRBV6-5 TGTGCCAGCAGCTACACCTACGAGCAGTACTTC CASSYTYEQYF
. TRBJ1-1 . TRBV7-8 TGTGCCAGCAGCTTAGCGGGCCCTCATAGGAACACTGAAGCTTTCTTT CASSLAGPHRNTEAFF
. TRBJ1-5 . TRBV5-6 TGTGCCAGCAGCTTTCCCCGAGCGTCGGGTTGGGGGAGCAATCAGCCCCAGCATTTT CASSFPRASGWGSNQPQHF
. TRBJ2-5 . TRBV2 TGTGCCAGCAACCCCGGCGACTTCCAAGAGACCCAGTACTTC CASNPGDFQETQYF
. TRBJ2-1 . TRBV6-1 TGTGCCAGCAGTGAATACAAAAGCTCCTACAATGAGCAGTTCTTC CASSEYKSSYNEQFF
. TRBJ2-7 . TRBV5-4 TGTGCCAGCAGCTTGGGGGGTGAGCGGATGATCGACGAGCAGTACTTC CASSLGGERMIDEQYF
. TRBJ2-1 TRBD2 TRBV11-2 TGTGCCAGCAGCCTCGGACTAGCGGACAATGAGCAGTTCTTC CASSLGLADNEQFF
once TRBJ2-7 TRBD2 TRBV9 TGTGCCAGCAAAACCCCGGGACTAGCCTACGAGCAGTACTTC CASKTPGLAYEQYF
. TRBJ2-7 . TRBV6-6 TGTGCCAGCAGTTACGGTCAGCGTCTGACGCACTTC CASSYGQRLTHF
few TRBJ2-7 . TRBV30 TGTGCCTGGAGTGGCCAAGGGGGGGCCGTTGACGAGCAGTACTTC CAWSGQGGAVDEQYF
. TRBJ2-3 . TRBV7-9 TGTGCCAGCAGCTACCCACTAGCTGATACGCAGTATTTT CASSYPLADTQYF
. TRBJ2-1 TRBD2 TRBV10-1 TGCGCCAGCAGTGAGGCTAGCGGAGATAATGAGCAGTTCTTC CASSEASGDNEQFF
. TRBJ2-7 TRBD1 TRBV27 TGTGCCAGCTCTACAGGGGGCCACGAGCAGTACTTC CASSTGGHEQYF
. TRBJ1-4 TRBD1 TRBV18 TGTGCCAGCTCACCGGAACAGGGGTGGTATTCGGTGGCTGAAAAACTGTTTTTT CASSPEQGWYSVAEKLFF
. TRBJ1-6 TRBD1 TRBV13 TGTGCCAGCAGTCATGACAGGGGTGGTTCACCCCTCCACTTT CASSHDRGGSPLHF
few TRBJ2-7 . TRBV19 TGTGCCAGTAGTAGACGGCCTTACTACGAGCAGTACTTC CASSRRPYYEQYF
. TRBJ1-2 . TRBV5-4 . CASSFGPGDYGYTF
. TRBJ2-7 . TRBV5-6 TGTGCCAGCACCATACAGGCCTTCTACGAGCAGTACTTC CASTIQAFYEQYF
. TRBJ1-2 . TRBV5-1 TGCGCCAGCCCGACAGCGTTTTATGGCTACACCTTC CASPTAFYGYTF